This TCR beta chain was identified during a study of T cells expressing NK-cell markers. Overall study context: Seven donors tested HCMV-seropositive and one tested seronegative among the eight sequenced.

The CDR3 runs 18 residues. Turning to this clonotype: Its specificity is unknown.

The authors made TCR beta cDNA libraries by 5'RACE template switching. This switching added a universal primer site and UMIs. TCRdb re-analyzed the 5' RACE reads; it lists each CDR3 protein once, without DNA. The data show around 470,000 distinct CDR3 sequences, and the top ten clones hold roughly 1.4%. General study points: The contribution of dominant NKG2C+ clonotypes to CD8+ T cells in more than five donors was roughly 1.0-8%. There remained a lack of clarity about HCMV specificity of expanded NKG2C+ T cell clones.

The genes are TRBV12-3 or TRBV12-4 and TRBJ2-7; TCRdb's assignment of TRBD1 cannot be checked, as there is no DNA. Material: blood T cells: a sorted CD56 or NKG2C T cell subset, CD4+ or CD8+ T cells, or bulk PBMC T cells (not recorded which). The receptor was isolated from a woman aged 50 to 60 in good health. CDR3 loop: CASSFRTGGSPKPYEQYF.